This entry describes one T cell receptor beta chain. This sample was included in a study of blood T cell repertoires in COVID-19. Turning to the study itself: In each case, the material was cDNA or gDNA derived from T cells, B-cell-depleted T cells, or PBMCs.

Libraries were prepared by immunoSEQ multiplex PCR; TCRdb keeps only in-frame clonotypes and omits some of them. The sample holds about 210,000 clones; 80% to 90% are singletons and the top ten take roughly a tenth. Trimming pared 1 base from V and 3 bases from J, leaving 12 bases between. Germline V CDR1 and CDR2: SGHVS, FQNEAQ. This CDR3 spans 15 amino acids. This sequence was found in a woman aged 80 or over with COVID-19, enrolled during active disease. The J gene is TRBJ2-5, the V gene TRBV7-8, with D unresolved. Sequencing was carried out using peripheral blood. CDR3 sequence (DNA): TGTGCCAGCAGCTTAGAATCCGGTGAAAAAGAGACCCAGTACTTC. Protein product: CASSLESGEKETQYF.